This T cell receptor beta chain stems from a study of early T cells in non-severe SARS-CoV-2 infection. For the study at large: Sequencing input comprised bulk RNA from unsorted whole blood; chain pairing was not available.

TCRdb passed the 5' RACE reads through MiXCR, listing each CDR3 protein once. The sample lists over 50,000 distinct CDR3 sequences, about 7.6% occurring once. Germline V gene data show CDR1 as LGHNA and CDR2 as YSLEER. The CDR3 contains 16 residues. With 0 bases removed from V and 1 base from J, the gap between germline ends came to 10 bases. A few counts support this clonotype. Sequenced here: whole blood, sampled at baseline. The source is an adult who was a healthcare worker with PCR-confirmed SARS-CoV-2 infection or an uninfected control (not recorded which). J is TRBJ1-3 and V is TRBV4-3; no clear D. The CDR3, as DNA: TGCGCCAGCAGCCAAGAGGGAGGGAGTTCTGGAAACACCATATATTTT. Its translation is CASSQEGGSSGNTIYF.